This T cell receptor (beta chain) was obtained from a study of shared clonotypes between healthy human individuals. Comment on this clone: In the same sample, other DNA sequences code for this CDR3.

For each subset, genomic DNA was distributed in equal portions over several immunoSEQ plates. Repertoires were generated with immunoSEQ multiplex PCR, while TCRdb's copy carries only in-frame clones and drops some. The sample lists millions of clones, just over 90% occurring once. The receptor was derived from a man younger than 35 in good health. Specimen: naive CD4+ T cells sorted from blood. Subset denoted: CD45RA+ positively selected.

The CDR3 protein is CASSVTGAGELFF. CDR3 coding DNA: TGTGCCAGCAGCGTAACGGGTGCCGGGGAGCTGTTTTTT. The chain recombines TRBV9 with TRBJ2-2; unclear D gene. Germline V gives CDR1 SGDLS, CDR2 YYNGEE. With 1 base removed from V and 6 bases from J, the gap between germline ends came to 7 bases. CDR3 size: 13 residues.